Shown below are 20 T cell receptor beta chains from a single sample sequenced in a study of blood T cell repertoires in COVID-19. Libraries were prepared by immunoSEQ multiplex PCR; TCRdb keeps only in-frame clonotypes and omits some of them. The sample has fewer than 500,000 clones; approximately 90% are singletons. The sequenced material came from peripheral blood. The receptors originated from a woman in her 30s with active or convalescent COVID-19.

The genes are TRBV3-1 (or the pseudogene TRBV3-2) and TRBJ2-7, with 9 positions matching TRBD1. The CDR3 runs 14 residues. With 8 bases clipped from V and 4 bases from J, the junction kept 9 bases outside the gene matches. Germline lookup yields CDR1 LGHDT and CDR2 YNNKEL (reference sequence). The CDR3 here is CASRAGQGPYEQYF. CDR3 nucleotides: TGTGCCAGCCGGGCGGGACAGGGACCATACGAGCAGTACTTC.

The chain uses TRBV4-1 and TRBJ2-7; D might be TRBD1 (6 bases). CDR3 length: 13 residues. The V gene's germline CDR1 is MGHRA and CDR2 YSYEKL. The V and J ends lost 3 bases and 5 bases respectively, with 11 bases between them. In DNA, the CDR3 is TGCGCCAGCAGCCAGCGATCAGGGGACGAGCAGTACTTC. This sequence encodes CASSQRSGDEQYF.

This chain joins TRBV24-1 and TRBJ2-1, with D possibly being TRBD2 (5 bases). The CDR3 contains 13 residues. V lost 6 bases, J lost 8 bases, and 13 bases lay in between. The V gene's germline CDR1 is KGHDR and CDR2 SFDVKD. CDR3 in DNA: TGTGCCACCAGTAGCGGTAGCTCTTATGAGCAGTTCTTC. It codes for CATSSGSSYEQFF.

CDR3 region: CAWTGGTHYNSPLHF. Here the CDR3 DNA reads TGTGCCTGGACCGGAGGAACCCACTATAATTCACCCCTCCACTTT. The chain carries TRBV30 and TRBJ1-6; no clear D. Germline CDR1 reads GTSNPN; CDR2 reads SVGIG (reference sequence). The CDR3 is 15 amino acids. The V end was cut by 4 bases, the J end by 3 bases, with 13 bases between.

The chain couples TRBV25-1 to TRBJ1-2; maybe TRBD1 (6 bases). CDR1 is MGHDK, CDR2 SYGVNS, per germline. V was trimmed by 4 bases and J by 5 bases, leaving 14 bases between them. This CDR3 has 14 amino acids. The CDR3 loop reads CASSGVDRRYGYTF. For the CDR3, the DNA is TGTGCCAGCAGTGGAGTCGACAGGAGGTATGGCTACACCTTC.

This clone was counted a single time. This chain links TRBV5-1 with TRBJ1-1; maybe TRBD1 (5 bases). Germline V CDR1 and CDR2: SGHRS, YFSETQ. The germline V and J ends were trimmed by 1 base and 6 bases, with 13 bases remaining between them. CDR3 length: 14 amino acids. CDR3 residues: CASSLRQQNAEAFF. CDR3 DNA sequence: TGCGCCAGCAGCTTGCGACAGCAAAACGCTGAAGCTTTCTTT.

The CDR3 protein is CAYNGEPQETQYF. The CDR3 DNA sequence: TGTGCCTACAACGGGGAACCCCAAGAGACCCAGTACTTC. J is TRBJ2-5 and V is TRBV30; maybe TRBD2 (5 bases). Germline V gene data show CDR1 as GTSNPN and CDR2 as SVGIG (reference sequence). The CDR3 spans 13 residues. Trimming pared 7 bases from V and 1 base from J, leaving 13 bases between.

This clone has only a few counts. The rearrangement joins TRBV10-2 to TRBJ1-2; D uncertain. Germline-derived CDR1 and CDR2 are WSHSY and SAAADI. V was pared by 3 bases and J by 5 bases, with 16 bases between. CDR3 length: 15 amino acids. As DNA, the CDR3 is TGCGCCAGCAGTGACATACAGAGTCTGGTATATGGCTACACCTTC. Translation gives CASSDIQSLVYGYTF.

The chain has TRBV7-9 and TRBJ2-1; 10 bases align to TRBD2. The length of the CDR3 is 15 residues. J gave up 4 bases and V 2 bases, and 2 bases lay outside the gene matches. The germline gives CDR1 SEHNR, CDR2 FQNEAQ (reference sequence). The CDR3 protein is CASSLTSGAYNEQFF. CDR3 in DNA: TGTGCCAGCAGCTTAACTAGCGGGGCGTACAATGAGCAGTTCTTC.

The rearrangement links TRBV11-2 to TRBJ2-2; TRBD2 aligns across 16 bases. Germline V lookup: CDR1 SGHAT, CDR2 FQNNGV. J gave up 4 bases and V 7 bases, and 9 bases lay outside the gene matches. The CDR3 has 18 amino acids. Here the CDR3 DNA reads TGTGCCAGCAACCCCGGGACTAGCGGGGGGGTTATCACCGGGGAGCTGTTTTTT. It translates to CASNPGTSGGVITGELFF.

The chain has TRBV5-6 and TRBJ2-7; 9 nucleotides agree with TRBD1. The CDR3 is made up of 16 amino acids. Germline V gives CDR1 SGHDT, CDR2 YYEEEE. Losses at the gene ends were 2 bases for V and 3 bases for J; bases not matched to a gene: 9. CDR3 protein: CASSFKFGTGFYEQYF. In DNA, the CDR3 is TGTGCCAGCAGCTTCAAATTCGGGACAGGGTTCTACGAGCAGTACTTC.

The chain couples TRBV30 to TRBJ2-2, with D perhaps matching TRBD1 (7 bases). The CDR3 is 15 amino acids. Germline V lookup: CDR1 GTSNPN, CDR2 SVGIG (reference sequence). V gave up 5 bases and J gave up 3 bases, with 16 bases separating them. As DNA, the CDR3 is TGTGCCTGGTGGGACAGCAGCGGGCACACCGGGGAGCTGTTTTTT. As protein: CAWWDSSGHTGELFF.

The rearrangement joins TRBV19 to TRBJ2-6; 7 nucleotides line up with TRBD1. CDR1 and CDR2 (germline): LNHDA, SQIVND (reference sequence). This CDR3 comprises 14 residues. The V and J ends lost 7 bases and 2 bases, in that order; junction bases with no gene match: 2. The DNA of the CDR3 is TGTGCCAGTACCGACAGGGCTGGGGCCAACGTCCTGACTTTC. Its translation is CASTDRAGANVLTF. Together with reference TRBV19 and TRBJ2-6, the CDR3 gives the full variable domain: DGGITQSPKYLFRKEGQNVTLSCEQNLNHDAMYWYRQDPGQGLRLIYYSQIVNDFQKGDIAEGYSVSREKKESFPLTVTSAQKNPTAFYLCASTDRAGANVLTFGAGSRLTVL.

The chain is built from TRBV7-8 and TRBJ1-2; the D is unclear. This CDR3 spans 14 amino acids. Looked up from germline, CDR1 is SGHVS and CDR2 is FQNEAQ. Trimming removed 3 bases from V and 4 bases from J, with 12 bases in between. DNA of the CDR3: TGTGCCAGCAGCTTGGGCATTGAAGGCTATGGCTACACCTTC. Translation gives CASSLGIEGYGYTF.

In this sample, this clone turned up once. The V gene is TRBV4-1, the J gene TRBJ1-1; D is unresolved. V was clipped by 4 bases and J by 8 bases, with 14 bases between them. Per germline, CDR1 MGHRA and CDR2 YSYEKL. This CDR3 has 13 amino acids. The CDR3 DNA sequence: TGCGCCAGCAGCCCCCCAGGAGGACCCGAAGCTTTCTTT. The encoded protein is CASSPPGGPEAFF.

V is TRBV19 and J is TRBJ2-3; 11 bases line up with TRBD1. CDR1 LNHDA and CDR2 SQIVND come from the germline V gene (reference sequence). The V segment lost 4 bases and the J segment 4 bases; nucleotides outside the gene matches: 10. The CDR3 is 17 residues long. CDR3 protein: CASSRRDRGNLADTQYF. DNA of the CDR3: TGTGCCAGTAGTAGAAGGGACAGGGGGAATTTAGCAGATACGCAGTATTTT.

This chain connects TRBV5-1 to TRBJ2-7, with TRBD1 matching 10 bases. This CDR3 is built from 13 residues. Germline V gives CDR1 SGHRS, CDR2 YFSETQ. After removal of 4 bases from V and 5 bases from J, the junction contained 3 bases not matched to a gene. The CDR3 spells CASSRQGADEQYF. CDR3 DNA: TGCGCCAGCAGCCGACAGGGGGCGGACGAGCAGTACTTC.

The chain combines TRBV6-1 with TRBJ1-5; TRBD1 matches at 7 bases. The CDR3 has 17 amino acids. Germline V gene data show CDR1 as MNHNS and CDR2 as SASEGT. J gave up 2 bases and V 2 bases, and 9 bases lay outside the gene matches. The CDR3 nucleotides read TGTGCCAGCAGTGAATCCCCAGGGGGGCTGGGCAATCAGCCCCAGCATTTT. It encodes CASSESPGGLGNQPQHF.

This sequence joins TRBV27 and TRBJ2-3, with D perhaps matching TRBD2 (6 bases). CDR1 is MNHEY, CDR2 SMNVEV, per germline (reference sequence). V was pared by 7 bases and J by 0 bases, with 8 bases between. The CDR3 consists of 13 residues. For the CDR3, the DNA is TGTGCCAGCAAGGAGGGAAGCACAGATACGCAGTATTTT. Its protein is CASKEGSTDTQYF.

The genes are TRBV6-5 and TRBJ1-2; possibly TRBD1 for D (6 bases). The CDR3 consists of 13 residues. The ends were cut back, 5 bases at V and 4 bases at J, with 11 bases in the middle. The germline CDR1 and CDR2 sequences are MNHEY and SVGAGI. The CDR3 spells CASSKRTVYGYTF. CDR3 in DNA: TGTGCCAGCAGTAAAAGGACAGTCTATGGCTACACCTTC.